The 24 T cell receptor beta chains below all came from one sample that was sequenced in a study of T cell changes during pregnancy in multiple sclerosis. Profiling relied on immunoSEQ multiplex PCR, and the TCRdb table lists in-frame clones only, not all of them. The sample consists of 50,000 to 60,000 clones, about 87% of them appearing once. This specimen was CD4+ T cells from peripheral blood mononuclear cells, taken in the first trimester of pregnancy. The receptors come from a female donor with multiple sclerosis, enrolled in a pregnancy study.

The CDR3 loop reads CASSIDLSGGVTQYF. The CDR3 nucleotides are TGTGCCAGTAGTATAGATCTATCCGGCGGAGTGACGCAGTATTTT. The chain joins TRBV19 to TRBJ2-3, with D uncertain. Germline lookup yields CDR1 LNHDA and CDR2 SQIVND (reference sequence). V was trimmed by 0 bases and J by 9 bases, leaving 16 bases between them. The CDR3 loop spans 15 amino acids.

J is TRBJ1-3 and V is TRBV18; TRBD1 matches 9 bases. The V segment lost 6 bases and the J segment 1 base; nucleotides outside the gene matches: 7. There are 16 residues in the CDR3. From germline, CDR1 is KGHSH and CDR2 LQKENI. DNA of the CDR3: TGTGCCAGCTCCCCGACCGGGACAGGGTCTGGAAACACCATATATTTT. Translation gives CASSPTGTGSGNTIYF.

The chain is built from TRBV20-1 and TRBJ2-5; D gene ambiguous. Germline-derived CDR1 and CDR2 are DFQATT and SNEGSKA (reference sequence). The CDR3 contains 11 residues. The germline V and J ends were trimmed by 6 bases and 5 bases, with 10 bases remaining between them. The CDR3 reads CSARSEETQYF. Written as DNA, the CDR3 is TGCAGTGCGCGGTCGGAGGAGACCCAGTACTTC.

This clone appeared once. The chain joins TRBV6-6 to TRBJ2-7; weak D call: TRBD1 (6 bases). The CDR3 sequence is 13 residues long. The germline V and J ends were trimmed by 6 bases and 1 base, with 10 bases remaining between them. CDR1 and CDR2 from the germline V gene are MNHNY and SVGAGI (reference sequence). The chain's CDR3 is CASRQGSSYEQYF. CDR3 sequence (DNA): TGTGCCAGCAGACAGGGTAGTTCCTACGAGCAGTACTTC.

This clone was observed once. CDR3 region: CASSPRFRDTKWGNGYTF. CDR3 sequence (DNA): TGTGCCAGCTCACCAAGATTCCGGGACACAAAGTGGGGGAATGGCTACACCTTC. The chain employs TRBV18 and TRBJ1-2; tentative D call: TRBD1 (6 bases). The V and J ends lost 2 bases and 6 bases respectively, with 25 bases between them. The CDR3 consists of 18 residues. The germline gives CDR1 KGHSH, CDR2 LQKENI. Complete variable domain (other parts from reference TRBV18 and TRBJ1-2): NAGVMQNPRHLVRRRGQEARLRCSPMKGHSHVYWYRQLPEEGLKFMVYLQKENIIDESGMPKERFSAEFPKEGPSILRIQQVVRGDSAAYFCASSPRFRDTKWGNGYTFGSGTRLTVV.

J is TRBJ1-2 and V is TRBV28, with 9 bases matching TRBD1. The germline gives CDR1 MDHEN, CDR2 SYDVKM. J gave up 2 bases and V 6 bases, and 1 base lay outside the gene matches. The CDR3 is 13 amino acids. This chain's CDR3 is CASRGTGNYGYTF. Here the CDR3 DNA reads TGTGCCAGCAGGGGGACAGGGAACTATGGCTACACCTTC.

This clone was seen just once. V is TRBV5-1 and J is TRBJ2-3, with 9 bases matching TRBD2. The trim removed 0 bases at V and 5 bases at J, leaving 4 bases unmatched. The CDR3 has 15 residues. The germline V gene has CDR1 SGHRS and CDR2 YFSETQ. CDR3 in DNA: TGCGCCAGCAGCTTGGCCAGCGGGGGGAAAGATACGCAGTATTTT. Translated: CASSLASGGKDTQYF.

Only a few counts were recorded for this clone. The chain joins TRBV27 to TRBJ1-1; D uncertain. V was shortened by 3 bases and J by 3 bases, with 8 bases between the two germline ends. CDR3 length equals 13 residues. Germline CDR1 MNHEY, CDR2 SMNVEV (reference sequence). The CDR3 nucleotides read TGTGCCAGCAGTTTGCGTCCGGACACTGAAGCTTTCTTT. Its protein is CASSLRPDTEAFF.

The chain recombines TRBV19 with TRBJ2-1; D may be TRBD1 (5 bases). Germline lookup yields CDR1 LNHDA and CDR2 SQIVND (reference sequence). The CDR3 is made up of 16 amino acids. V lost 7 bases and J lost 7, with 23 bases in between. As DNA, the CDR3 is TGTGCCAGTACCACCAGAGCAGGGTTTGAGGTAAATGAGCAGTTCTTC. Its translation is CASTTRAGFEVNEQFF.

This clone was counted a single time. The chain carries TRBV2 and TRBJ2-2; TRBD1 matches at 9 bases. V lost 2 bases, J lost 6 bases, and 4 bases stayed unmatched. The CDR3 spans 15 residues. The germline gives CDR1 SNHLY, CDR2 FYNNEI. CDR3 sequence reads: CASSERTGVSGELFF. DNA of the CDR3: TGTGCCAGCAGTGAACGGACAGGGGTATCCGGGGAGCTGTTTTTT.

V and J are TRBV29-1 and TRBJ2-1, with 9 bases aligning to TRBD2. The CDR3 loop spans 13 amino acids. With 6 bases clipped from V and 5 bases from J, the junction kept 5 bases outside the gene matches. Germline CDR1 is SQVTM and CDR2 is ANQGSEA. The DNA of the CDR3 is TGCAGCGTGGGACTAGCCCAAGACAATGAGCAGTTCTTC. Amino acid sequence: CSVGLAQDNEQFF.

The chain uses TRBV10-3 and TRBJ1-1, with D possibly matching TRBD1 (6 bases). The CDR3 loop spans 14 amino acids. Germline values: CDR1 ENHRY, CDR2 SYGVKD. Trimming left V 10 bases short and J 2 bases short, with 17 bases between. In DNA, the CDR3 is TGTGCCACAGCATTACAGGGCGTCAACACTGAAGCTTTCTTT. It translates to CATALQGVNTEAFF.

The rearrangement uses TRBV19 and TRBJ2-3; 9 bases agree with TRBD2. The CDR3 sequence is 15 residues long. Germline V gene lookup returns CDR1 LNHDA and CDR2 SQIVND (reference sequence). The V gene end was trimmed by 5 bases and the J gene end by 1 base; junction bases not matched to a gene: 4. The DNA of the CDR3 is TGTGCCAGTAGTGCTATAGCGGGGGGCACAGATACGCAGTATTTT. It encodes CASSAIAGGTDTQYF.

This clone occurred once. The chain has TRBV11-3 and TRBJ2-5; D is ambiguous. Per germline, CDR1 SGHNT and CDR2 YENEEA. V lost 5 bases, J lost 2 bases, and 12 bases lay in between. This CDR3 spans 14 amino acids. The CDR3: CASSRTTGQETQYF. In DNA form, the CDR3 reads TGTGCCAGCAGCCGTACTACCGGGCAAGAGACCCAGTACTTC.

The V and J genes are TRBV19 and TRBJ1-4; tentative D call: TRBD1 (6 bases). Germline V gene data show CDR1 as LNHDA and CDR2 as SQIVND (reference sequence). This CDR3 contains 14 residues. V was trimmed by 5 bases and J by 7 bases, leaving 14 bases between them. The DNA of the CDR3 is TGTGCCAGTAGTTTCTCCGGGACAACTGAAAAACTGTTTTTT. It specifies CASSFSGTTEKLFF.

CDR3 sequence reads: CASSMNAVSPIGYTF. The CDR3 nucleotides read TGTGCCAGTAGTATGAATGCTGTGTCTCCTATAGGCTACACCTTC. This sequence joins TRBV19 and TRBJ1-2; D ambiguous. Trimming took off 3 bases at V and 8 bases at J, with 19 bases between the two ends. The CDR3 has 15 residues. Germline lookup yields CDR1 LNHDA and CDR2 SQIVND (reference sequence).

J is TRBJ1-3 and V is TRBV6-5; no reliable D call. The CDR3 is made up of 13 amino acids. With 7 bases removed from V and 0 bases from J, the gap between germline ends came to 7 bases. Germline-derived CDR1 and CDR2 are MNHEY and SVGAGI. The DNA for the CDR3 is TGTGCCAGCAAAGCTAGCTCTGGAAACACCATATATTTT. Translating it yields CASKASSGNTIYF.

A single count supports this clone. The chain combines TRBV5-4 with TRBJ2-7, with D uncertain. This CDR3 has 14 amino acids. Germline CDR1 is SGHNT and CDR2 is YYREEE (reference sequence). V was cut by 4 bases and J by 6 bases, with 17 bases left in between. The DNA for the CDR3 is TGTGCCAGCAGCGTCCAGAGACTCTCCATCGAGCAGTACTTC. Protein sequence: CASSVQRLSIEQYF.

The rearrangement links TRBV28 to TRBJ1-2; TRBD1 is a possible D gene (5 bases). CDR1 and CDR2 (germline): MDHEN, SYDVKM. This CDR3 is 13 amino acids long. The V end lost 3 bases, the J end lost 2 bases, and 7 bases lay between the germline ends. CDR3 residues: CASSFDSNYGYTF. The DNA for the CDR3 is TGTGCCAGCAGTTTCGACAGCAACTATGGCTACACCTTC.

CDR3: CASSLKGQGALWEQYF. In nucleotides, the CDR3 is TGTGCCAGCAGCTTGAAAGGACAGGGGGCTCTGTGGGAGCAGTACTTC. The chain recombines TRBV5-5 with TRBJ2-7; the match to TRBD1 covers 11 bases. Germline V gene data show CDR1 as SGHKS and CDR2 as YYEKEE (reference sequence). V lost 1 base and J lost 7; bases outside the gene matches: 10. The CDR3 is 16 residues long.

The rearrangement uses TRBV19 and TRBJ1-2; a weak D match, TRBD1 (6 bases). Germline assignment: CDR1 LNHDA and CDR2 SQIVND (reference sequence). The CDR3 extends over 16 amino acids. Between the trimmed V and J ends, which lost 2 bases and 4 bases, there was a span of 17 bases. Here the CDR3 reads CASSIRAAGAGYGYTF. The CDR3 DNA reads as TGTGCCAGTAGTATACGGGCGGCGGGGGCTGGCTATGGCTACACCTTC. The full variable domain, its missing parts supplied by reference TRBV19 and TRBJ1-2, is DGGITQSPKYLFRKEGQNVTLSCEQNLNHDAMYWYRQDPGQGLRLIYYSQIVNDFQKGDIAEGYSVSREKKESFPLTVTSAQKNPTAFYLCASSIRAAGAGYGYTFGSGTRLTVV.

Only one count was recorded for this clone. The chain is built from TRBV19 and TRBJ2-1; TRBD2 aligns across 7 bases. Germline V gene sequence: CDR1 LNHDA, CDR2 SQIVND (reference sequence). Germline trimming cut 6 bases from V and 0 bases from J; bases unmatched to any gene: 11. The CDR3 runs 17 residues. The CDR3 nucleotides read TGTGCCAGTAGCCTGGGGGGGTACCGGAGCTCCTACAATGAGCAGTTCTTC. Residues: CASSLGGYRSSYNEQFF.

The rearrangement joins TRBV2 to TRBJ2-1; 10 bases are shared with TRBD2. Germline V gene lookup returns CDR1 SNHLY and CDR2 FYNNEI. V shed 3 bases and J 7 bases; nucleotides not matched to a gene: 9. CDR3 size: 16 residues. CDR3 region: CASSDDLAGVSNEQFF. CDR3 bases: TGTGCCAGCAGTGATGATCTAGCGGGAGTCTCAAATGAGCAGTTCTTC.

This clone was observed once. The CDR3 bases are TGTGCCAGCAGCCCGACAGGGACCGGGGCCAACGTCCTGACTTTC. Translation gives CASSPTGTGANVLTF. The chain has TRBV7-3 and TRBJ2-6, with 7 positions matching TRBD1. From germline, CDR1 is SGHTA and CDR2 FQGTGA. There are 15 residues in the CDR3. V was pared by 5 bases and J by 4 bases, with 5 bases of the junction left unmatched. The entire variable domain, with the rest obtained from reference TRBV7-3 and TRBJ2-6, is as follows: GAGVSQTPSNKVTEKGKYVELRCDPISGHTALYWYRQSLGQGPEFLIYFQGTGAADDSGLPNDRFFAVRPEGSVSTLKIQRTERGDSAVYLCASSPTGTGANVLTFGAGSRLTVL.